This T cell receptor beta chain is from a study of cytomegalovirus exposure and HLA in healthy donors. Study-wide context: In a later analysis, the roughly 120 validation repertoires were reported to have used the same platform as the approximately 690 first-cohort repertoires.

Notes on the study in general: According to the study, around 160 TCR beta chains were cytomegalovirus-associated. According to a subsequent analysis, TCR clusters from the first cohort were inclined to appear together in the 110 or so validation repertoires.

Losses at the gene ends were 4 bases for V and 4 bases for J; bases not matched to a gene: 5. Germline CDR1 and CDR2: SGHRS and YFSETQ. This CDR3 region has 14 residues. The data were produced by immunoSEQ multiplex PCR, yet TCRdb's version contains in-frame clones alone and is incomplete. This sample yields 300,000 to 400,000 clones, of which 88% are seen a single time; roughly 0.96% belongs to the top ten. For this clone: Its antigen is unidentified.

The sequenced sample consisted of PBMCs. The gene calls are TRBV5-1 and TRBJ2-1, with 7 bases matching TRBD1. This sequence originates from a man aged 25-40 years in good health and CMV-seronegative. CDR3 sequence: CASSIGTDYNEQFF. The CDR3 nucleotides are TGCGCCAGCAGCATCGGGACAGATTACAATGAGCAGTTCTTC.